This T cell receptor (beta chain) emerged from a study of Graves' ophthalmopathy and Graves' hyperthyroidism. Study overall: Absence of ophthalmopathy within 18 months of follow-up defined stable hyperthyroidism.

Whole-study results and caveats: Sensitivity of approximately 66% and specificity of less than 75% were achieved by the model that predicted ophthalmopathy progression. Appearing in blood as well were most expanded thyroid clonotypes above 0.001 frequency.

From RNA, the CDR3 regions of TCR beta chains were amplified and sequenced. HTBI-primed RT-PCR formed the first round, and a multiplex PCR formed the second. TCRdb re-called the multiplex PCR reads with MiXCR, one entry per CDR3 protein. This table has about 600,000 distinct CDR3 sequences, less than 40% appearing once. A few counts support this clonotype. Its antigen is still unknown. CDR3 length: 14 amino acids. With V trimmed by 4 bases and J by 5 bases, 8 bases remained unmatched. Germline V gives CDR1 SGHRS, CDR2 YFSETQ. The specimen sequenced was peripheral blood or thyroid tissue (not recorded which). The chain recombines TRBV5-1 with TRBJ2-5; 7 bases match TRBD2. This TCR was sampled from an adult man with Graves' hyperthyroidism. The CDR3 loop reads CASSRNLAEETQYF. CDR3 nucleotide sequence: TGCGCCAGCAGCCGAAACCTAGCGGAGGAGACCCAGTACTTC.